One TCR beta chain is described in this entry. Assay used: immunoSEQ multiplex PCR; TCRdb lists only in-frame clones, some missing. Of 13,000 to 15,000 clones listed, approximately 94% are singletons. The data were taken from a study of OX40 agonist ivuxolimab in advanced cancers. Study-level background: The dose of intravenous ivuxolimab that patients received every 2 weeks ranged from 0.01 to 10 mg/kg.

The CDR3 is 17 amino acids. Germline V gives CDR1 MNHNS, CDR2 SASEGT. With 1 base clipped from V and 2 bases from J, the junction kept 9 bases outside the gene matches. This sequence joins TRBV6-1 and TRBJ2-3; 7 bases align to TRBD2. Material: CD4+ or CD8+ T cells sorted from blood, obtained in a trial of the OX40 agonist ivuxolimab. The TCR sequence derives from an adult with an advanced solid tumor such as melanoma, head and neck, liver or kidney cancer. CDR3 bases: TGTGCCAGCAGTGAAGGACAGACTAGCTTGGTCACAGATACGCAGTATTTT. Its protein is CASSEGQTSLVTDTQYF.